This TCR beta chain comes out of a study of patients and donors after allogeneic stem cell transplantation (dated by TCRdb to 2020 to 2022). Library creation used RT-PCR. The reads were generated on a NextSeq 550. TCRdb reprocessing: public reads trimmed at Q25 with fastp, clones called with MiXCR, in-frame beta chains kept. Rows are combined by CDR3 protein, so each entry shows the most common genes and DNA. Recorded for this sample are about a million distinct CDR3 sequences; about 20% of them occurred a single time. Roughly 6% of the sample is in the top ten clones. This clonotype was seen only a few times. This clone's antigen is unknown. Base qualities are not at hand, and no much larger clone is one base apart. From the germline V gene, CDR1 is SGHRS and CDR2 is YFSETQ. For this chain, trimming is 2 bases at the V end and 6 bases at the J end, and the number of junction bases without a gene match is 16. From cysteine to phenylalanine, the CDR3 is 17 amino acids long. Here the CDR3 DNA is all that survives: 51 bases in frame from base 1.

The sequencing sample was made of blood, either unsorted or a sorted T cell fraction (not recorded which). This chain is built from TRBV5-1 and TRBJ2-7, with 8 bases matching TRBD2. This TCR derives from a human donor who was either an allogeneic HSCT recipient or a stem cell or donor lymphocyte infusion donor (not recorded which). It is not recorded whose cells these are; they may come from a transplant donor. The DNA sequence reads TGCGCCAGCAGCTTCTATCCCGTCGAGCGGGAGTTATTCGAGCAGTACTTC. It specifies CASSFYPVERELFEQYF.